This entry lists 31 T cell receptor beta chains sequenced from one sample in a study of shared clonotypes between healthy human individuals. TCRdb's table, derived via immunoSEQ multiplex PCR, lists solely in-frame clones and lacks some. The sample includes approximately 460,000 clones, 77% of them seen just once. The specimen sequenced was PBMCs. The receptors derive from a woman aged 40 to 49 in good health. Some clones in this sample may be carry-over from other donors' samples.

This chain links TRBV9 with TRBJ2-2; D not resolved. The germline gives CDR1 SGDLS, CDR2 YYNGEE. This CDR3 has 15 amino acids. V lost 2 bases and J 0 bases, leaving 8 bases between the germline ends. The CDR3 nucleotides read TGTGCCAGCAGCGTCGGGCGGCCGAACACCGGGGAGCTGTTTTTT. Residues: CASSVGRPNTGELFF.

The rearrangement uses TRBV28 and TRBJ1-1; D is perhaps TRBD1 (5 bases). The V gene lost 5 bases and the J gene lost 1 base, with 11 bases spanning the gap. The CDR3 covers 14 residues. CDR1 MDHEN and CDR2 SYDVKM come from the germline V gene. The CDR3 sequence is CASSHHRKNTEAFF. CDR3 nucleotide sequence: TGTGCCAGCAGTCACCACAGGAAGAACACTGAAGCTTTCTTT.

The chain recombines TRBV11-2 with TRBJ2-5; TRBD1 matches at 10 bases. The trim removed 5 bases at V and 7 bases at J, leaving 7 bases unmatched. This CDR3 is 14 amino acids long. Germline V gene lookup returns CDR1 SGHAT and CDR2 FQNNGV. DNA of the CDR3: TGTGCCAGCAGCCTGGACAGGGGGGTCTCGACCCAGTACTTC. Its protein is CASSLDRGVSTQYF.

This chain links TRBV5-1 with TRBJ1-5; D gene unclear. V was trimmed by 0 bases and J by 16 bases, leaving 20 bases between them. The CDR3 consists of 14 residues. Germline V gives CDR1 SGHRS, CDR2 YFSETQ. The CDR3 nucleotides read TGCGCCAGCAGCTTGGAACTAACTCAACATTACTTACATTTT. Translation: CASSLELTQHYLHF. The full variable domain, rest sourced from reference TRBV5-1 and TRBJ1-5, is KAGVTQTPRYLIKTRGQQVTLSCSPISGHRSVSWYQQTPGQGLQFLFEYFSETQRNKGNFPGRFSGRQFSNSRSEMNVSTLELGDSALYLCASSLELTQHYLHFGDGTRLSIL.

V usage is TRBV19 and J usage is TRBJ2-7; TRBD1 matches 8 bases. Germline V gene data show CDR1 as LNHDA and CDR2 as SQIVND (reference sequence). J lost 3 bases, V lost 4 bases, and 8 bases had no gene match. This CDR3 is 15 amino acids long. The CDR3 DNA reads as TGTGCCAGTAGTAACCAGGGGGCAACGGGCTACGAGCAGTACTTC. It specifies CASSNQGATGYEQYF.

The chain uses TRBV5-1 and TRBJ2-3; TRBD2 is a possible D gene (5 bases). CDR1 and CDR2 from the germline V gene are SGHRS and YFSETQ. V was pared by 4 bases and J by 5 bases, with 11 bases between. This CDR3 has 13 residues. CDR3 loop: CASSPRSGDTQYF. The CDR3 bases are TGCGCCAGCAGCCCGAGGAGCGGAGATACGCAGTATTTT.

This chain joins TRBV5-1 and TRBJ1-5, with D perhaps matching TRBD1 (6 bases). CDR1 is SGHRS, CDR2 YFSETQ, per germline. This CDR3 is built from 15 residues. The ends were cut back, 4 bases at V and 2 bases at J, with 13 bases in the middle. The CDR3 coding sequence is TGCGCCAGCAGCGTGGGGGCGGCCGGCAATCAGCCCCAGCATTTT. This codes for CASSVGAAGNQPQHF.

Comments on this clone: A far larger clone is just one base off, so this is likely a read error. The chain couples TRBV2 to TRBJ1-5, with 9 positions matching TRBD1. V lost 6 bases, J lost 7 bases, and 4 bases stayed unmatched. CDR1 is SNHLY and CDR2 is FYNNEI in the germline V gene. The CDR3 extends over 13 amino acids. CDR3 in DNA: TGTGCCAGCAGGGGACAGGGCGGCCAGCCCCAGCATTTT. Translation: CASRGQGGQPQHF.

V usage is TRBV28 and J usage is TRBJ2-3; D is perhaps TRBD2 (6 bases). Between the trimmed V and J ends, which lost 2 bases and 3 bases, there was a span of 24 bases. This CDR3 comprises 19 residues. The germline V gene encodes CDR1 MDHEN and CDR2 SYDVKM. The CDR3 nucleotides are TGTGCCAGCAGTTTAGCAGGCCCCTGGGGGGATGCGGTGACAGATACGCAGTATTTT. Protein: CASSLAGPWGDAVTDTQYF.

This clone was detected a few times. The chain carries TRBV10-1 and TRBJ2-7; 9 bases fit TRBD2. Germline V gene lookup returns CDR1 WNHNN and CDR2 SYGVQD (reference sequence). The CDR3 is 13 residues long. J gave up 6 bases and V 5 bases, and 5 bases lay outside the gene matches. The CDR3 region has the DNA TGCGCCAGCAGTATAGGGACTAGCAGCGAGCAGTACTTC. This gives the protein CASSIGTSSEQYF.

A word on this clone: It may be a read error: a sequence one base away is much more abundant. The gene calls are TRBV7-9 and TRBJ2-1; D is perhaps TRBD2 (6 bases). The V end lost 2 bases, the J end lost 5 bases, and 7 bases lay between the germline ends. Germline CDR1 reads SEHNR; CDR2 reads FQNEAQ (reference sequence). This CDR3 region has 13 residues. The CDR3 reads CASSLWGDNEQFF. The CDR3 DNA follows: TGTGCCAGCAGCTTATGGGGGGACAATGAGCAGTTCTTC.

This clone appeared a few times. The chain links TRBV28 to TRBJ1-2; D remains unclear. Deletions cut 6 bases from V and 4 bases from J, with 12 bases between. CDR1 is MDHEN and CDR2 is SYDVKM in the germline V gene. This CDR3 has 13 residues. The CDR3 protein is CASSPPYPYGYTF. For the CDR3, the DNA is TGTGCCAGCAGCCCTCCTTACCCCTATGGCTACACCTTC.

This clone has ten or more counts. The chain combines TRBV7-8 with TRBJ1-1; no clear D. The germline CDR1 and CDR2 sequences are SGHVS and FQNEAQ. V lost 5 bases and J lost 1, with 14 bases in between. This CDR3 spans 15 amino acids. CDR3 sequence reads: CASSPKRAANTEAFF. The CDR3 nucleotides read TGTGCCAGCAGCCCGAAGAGAGCCGCGAACACTGAAGCTTTCTTT.

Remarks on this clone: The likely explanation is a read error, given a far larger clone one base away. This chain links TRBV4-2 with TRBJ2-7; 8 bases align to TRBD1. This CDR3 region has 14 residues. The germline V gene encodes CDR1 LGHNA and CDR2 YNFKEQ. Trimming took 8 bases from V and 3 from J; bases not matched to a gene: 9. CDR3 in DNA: TGTGCCAGCGGCCTCCGACAGGGGCACTACGAGCAGTACTTC. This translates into CASGLRQGHYEQYF.

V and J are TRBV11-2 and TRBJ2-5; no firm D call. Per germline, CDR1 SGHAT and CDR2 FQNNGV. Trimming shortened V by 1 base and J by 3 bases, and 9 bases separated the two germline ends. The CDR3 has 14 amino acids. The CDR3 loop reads CASSLGMGKETQYF. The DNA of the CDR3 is TGTGCCAGCAGCTTAGGGATGGGAAAAGAGACCCAGTACTTC. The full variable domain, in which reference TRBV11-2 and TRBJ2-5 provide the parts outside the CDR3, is EAGVAQSPRYKIIEKRQSVAFWCNPISGHATLYWYQQILGQGPKLLIQFQNNGVVDDSQLPKDRFSAERLKGVDSTLKIQPAKLEDSAVYLCASSLGMGKETQYFGPGTRLLVL.

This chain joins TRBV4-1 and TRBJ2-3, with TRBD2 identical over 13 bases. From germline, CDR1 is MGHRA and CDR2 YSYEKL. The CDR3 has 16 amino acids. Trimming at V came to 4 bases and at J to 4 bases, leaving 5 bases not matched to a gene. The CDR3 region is CASSLGTSGMADTQYF. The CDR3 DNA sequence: TGCGCCAGCAGCCTAGGGACTAGCGGGATGGCAGATACGCAGTATTTT.

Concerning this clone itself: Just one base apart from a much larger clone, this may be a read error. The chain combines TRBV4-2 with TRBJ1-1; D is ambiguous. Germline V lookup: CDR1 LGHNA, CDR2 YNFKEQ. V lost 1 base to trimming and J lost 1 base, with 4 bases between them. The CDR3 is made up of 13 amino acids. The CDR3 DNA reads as TGTGCCAGCAGCCAAGGAGGGAACACTGAAGCTTTCTTT. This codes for CASSQGGNTEAFF.

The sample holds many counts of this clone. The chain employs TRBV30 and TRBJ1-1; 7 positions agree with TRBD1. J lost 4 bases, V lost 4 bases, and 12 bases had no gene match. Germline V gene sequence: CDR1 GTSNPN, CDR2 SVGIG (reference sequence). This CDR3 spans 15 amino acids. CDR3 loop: CAWIGRQGLGTEAFF. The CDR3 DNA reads TGTGCCTGGATAGGTAGACAGGGCTTAGGCACTGAAGCTTTCTTT. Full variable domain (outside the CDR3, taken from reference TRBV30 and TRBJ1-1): SQTIHQWPATLVQPVGSPLSLECTVEGTSNPNLYWYRQAAGRGLQLLFYSVGIGQISSEVPQNLSASRPQDRQFILSSKKLLLSDSGFYLCAWIGRQGLGTEAFFGQGTRLTVV.

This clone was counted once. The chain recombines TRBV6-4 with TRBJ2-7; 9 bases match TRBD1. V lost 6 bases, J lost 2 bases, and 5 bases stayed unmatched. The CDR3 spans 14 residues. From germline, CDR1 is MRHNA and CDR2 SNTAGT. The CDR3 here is CASRPRDRAYEQYF. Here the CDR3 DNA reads TGTGCCAGCAGGCCCCGGGACAGGGCCTACGAGCAGTACTTC.

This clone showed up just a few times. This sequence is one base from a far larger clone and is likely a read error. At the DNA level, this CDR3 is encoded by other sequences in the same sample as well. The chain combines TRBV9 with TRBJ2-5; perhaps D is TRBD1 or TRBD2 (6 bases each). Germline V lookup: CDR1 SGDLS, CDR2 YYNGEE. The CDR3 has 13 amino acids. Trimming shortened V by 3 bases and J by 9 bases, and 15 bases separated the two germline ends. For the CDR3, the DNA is TGTGCCAGCAGCGCACAGGGCGGGGAGGCCCAGTACTTC. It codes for CASSAQGGEAQYF.

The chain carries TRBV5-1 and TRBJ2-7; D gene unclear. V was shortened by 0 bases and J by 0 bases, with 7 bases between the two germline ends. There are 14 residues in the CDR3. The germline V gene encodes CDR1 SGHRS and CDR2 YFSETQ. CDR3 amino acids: CASSLGVASYEQYF. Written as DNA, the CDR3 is TGCGCCAGCAGCTTGGGGGTCGCCTCCTACGAGCAGTACTTC.

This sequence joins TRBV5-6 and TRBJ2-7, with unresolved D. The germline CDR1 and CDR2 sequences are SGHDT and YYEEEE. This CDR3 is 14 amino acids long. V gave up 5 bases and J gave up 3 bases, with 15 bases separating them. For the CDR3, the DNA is TGTGCCAGCAGATCTACGGATAGTGGCTACGAGCAGTACTTC. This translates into CASRSTDSGYEQYF.

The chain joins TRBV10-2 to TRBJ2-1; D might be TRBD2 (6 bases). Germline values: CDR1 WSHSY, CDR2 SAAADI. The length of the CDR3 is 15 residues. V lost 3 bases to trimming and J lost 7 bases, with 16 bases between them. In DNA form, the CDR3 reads TGCGCCAGCAGTGAAAGGGAGGCCGGTTCGAATGAGCAGTTCTTC. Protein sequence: CASSEREAGSNEQFF.

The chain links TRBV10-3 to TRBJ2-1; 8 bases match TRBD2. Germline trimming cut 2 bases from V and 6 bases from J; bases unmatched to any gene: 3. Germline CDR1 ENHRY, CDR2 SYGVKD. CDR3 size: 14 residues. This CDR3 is CAISEIAGGNEQFF. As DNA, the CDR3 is TGTGCCATCAGTGAGATCGCGGGAGGCAATGAGCAGTTCTTC.

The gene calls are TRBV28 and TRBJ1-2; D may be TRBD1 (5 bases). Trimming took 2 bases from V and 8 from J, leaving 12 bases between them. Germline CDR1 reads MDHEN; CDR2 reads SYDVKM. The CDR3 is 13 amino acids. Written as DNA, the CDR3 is TGTGCCAGCAGTTTAGGGGCGCGGGAGGGCTACACCTTC. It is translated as CASSLGAREGYTF.

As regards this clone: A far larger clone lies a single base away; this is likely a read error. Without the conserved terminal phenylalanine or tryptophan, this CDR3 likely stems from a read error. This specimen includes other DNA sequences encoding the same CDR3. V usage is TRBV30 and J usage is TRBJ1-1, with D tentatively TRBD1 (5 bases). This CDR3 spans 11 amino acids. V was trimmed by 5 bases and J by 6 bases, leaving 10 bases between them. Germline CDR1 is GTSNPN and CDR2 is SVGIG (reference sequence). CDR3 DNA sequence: TGTGCCTGGGGGGCTGTGGCTGAAGCTTTCCTT. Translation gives CAWGAVAEAFL.

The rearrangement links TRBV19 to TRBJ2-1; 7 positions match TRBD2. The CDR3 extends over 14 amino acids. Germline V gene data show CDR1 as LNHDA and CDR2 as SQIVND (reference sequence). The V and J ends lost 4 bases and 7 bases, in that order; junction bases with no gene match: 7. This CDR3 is CASSKAGAVNEQFF. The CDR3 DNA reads TGTGCCAGTAGTAAGGCGGGAGCGGTTAATGAGCAGTTCTTC. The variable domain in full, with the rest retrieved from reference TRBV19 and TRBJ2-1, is DGGITQSPKYLFRKEGQNVTLSCEQNLNHDAMYWYRQDPGQGLRLIYYSQIVNDFQKGDIAEGYSVSREKKESFPLTVTSAQKNPTAFYLCASSKAGAVNEQFFGPGTRLTVL.

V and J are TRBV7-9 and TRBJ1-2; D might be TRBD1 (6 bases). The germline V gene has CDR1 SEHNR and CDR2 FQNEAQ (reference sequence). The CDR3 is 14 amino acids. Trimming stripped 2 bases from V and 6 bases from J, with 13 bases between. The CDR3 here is CASSLTPGEHGYTF. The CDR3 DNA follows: TGTGCCAGCAGCTTAACACCAGGGGAGCATGGCTACACCTTC.

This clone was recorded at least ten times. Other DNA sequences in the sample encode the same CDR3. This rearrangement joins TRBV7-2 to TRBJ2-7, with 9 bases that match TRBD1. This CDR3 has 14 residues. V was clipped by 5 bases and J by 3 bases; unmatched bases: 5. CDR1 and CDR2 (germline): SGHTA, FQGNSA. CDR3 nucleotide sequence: TGTGCCAGCAGCATTCTGACAGGGGGCTACGAGCAGTACTTC. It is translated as CASSILTGGYEQYF.

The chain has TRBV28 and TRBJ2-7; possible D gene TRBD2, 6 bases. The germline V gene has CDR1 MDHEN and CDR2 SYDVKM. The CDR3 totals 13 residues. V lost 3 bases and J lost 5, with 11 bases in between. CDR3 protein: CASSLGPGDEQYF. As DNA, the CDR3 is TGTGCCAGCAGTTTGGGCCCGGGGGACGAGCAGTACTTC.

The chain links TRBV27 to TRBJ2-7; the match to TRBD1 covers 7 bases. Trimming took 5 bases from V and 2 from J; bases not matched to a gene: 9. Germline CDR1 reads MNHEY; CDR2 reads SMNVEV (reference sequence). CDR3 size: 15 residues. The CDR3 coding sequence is TGTGCCAGCAGTCCCAACAGGGGAAAAGCCTACGAGCAGTACTTC. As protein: CASSPNRGKAYEQYF.